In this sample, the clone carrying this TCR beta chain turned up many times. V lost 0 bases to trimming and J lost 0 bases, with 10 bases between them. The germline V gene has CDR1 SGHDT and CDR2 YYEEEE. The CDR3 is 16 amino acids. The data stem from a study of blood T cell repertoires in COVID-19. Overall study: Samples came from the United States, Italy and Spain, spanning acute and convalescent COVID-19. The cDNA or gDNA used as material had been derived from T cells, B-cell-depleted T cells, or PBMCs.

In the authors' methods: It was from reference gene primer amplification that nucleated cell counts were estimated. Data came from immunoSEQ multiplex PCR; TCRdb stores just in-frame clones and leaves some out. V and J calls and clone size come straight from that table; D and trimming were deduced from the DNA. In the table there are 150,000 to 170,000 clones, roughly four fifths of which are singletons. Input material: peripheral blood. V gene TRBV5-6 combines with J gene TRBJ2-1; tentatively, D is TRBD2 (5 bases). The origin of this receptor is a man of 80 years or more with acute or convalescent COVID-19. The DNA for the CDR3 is TGTGCCAGCAGCTTGGAGAGGGTTAGCTCCTACAATGAGCAGTTCTTC. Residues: CASSLERVSSYNEQFF. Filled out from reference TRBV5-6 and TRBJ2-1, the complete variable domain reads DAGVTQSPTHLIKTRGQQVTLRCSPKSGHDTVSWYQQALGQGPQFIFQYYEEEERQRGNFPDRFSGHQFPNYSSELNVNALLLGDSALYLCASSLERVSSYNEQFFGPGTRLTVL.